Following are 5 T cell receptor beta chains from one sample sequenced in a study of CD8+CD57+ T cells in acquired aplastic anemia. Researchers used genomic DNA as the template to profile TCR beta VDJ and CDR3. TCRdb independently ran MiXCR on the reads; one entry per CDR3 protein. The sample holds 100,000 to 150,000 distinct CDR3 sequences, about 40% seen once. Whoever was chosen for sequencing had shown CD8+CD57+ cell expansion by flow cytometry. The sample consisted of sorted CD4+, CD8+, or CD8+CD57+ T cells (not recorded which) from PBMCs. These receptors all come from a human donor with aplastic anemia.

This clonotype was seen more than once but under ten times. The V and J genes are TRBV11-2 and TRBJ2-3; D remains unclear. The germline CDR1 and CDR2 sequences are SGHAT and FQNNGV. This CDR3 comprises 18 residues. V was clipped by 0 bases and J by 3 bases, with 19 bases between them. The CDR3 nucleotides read TGTGCCAGCAGCTTAGATGGTTCTCGGTTTTTGGGAACAGATACGCAGTATTTT. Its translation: CASSLDGSRFLGTDTQYF.

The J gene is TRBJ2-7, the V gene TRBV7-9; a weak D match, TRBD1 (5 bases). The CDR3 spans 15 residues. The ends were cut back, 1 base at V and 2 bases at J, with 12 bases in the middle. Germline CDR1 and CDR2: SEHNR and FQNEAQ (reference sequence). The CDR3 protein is CASSLGEGAPYEQYF. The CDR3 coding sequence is TGTGCCAGCAGCTTAGGTGAAGGGGCCCCCTACGAGCAGTACTTC.

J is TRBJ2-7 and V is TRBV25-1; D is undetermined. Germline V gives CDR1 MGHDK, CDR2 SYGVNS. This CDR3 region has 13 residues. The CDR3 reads CASGEEGFYEQYV. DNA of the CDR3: TGTGCCAGCGGTGAGGAAGGGTTTTACGAGCAGTACGTC.

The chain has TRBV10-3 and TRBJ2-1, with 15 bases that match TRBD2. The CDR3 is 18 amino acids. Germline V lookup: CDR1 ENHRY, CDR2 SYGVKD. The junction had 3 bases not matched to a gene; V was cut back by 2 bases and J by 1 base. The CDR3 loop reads CAISEGTSGGRSYNEQFF. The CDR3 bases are TGTGCCATCAGTGAGGGGACTAGCGGGGGGCGGTCCTACAATGAGCAGTTCTTC.

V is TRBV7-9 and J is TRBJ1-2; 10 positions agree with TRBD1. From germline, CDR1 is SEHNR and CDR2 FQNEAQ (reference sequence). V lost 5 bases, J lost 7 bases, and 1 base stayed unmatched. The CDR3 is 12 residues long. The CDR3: CASSDRGLGYTF. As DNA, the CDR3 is TGTGCCAGCAGCGACAGGGGGCTTGGCTACACCTTC.